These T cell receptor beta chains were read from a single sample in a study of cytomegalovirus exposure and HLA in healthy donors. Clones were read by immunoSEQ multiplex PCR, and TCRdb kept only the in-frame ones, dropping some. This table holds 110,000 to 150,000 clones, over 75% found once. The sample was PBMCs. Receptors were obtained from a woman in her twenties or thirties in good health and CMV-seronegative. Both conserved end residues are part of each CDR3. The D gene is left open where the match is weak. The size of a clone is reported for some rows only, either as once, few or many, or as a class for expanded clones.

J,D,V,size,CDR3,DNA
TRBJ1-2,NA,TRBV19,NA,CASSIERRANGYTF,TGTGCCAGTAGTATAGAACGCAGGGCTAATGGCTACACCTTC
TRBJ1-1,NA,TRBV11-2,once,CASSKRGDGREAFF,TGTGCCAGCAGCAAACGCGGGGACGGCCGAGAAGCTTTCTTT
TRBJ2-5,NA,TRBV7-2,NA,CASSLNAQGLETQYF,TGTGCCAGCAGCTTAAATGCGCAGGGGCTGGAGACCCAGTACTTC
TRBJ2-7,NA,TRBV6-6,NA,CASSQATYEQYF,TGTGCCAGCAGCCAAGCTACCTACGAGCAGTACTTC
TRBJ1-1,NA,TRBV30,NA,CAWSLEGPNTEAFF,TGTGCCTGGAGTTTGGAGGGGCCGAACACTGAAGCTTTCTTT
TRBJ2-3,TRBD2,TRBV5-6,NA,CASSLVRGGSTDTQYF,TGTGCCAGCAGCTTGGTCCGGGGGGGTAGCACAGATACGCAGTATTTT
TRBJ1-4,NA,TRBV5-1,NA,CASSLGVGTNEKLFF,TGCGCCAGCAGCTTGGGTGTCGGGACAAACGAAAAACTGTTTTTT
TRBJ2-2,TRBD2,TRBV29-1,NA,CSVEGLAADTGELFF,TGCAGCGTTGAAGGCCTAGCGGCTGACACCGGGGAGCTGTTTTTT
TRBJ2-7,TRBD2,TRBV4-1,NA,CASSQDSGGYYEQYF,TGCGCCAGCAGCCAAGATAGCGGGGGGTATTACGAGCAGTACTTC
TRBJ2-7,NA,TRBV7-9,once,CASSTASYEQYF,TGTGCCAGCAGCACAGCCAGCTACGAGCAGTACTTC
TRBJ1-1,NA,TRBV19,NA,CASSIGGLVAEAFF,TGTGCCAGTAGTATCGGAGGATTGGTGGCTGAAGCTTTCTTT